This entry lists 30 T cell receptor beta chains sequenced from one sample in a study of circulating CD8 cells and anti-PD-1 response in melanoma. Each library started from around 14 ng of total RNA using the QIAseq Immune Repertoire TCR panel. TCRdb re-called the reads through MiXCR, storing one row per CDR3 protein. The table lists around 710 distinct CDR3 sequences, roughly 7.6% of them singletons. Sorting of live CD3+CD8+TCRalphabeta+ cells by PD-1 and/or TIGIT gave four subsets. Sequences were derived from CD8+ T cells from PBMCs, sampled at baseline or after one month of anti-PD-1 therapy (not recorded which). Receptor source: a human donor with melanoma.

As concerns this clonotype: A much larger clone sits a single nucleotide away, making a read error possible. The gene calls are TRBV5-4 and TRBJ2-7, with D hard to call. This CDR3 has 13 amino acids. Trimming took 10 bases from V and 3 from J, leaving 17 bases between them. Germline loops: CDR1 SGHNT, CDR2 YYREEE (reference sequence). In nucleotides, the CDR3 is TGTGCCGGCACCTTTAAAGGGATCTACGAGCAGTACTTC. Protein: CAGTFKGIYEQYF.

This clonotype is labeled large. The rearrangement links TRBV11-1 to TRBJ2-1, with 7 bases lining up with TRBD2. This CDR3 contains 15 residues. V lost 3 bases to trimming and J lost 2 bases; unmatched junction nucleotides: 4. Germline assignment: CDR1 SGHAT and CDR2 FQDESV (reference sequence). The DNA for the CDR3 is TGTGCCAGCAGCTTCCATGCGGGAGCCTACAATGAGCAGTTCTTC. Amino acids: CASSFHAGAYNEQFF.

By its share, this clonotype is medium-sized. V and J are TRBV28 and TRBJ1-1; D is ambiguous. The CDR3 is 12 amino acids. V lost 2 bases and J 4 bases, leaving 5 bases between the germline ends. Germline-derived CDR1 and CDR2 are MDHEN and SYDVKM. CDR3 loop: CASSLDSTEAFF. DNA of the CDR3: TGTGCCAGCAGTTTAGATAGCACTGAAGCTTTCTTT.

This clonotype is medium-sized (0.01 to 0.1%). This rearrangement joins TRBV19 to TRBJ1-2, with D uncertain. Germline CDR1 LNHDA, CDR2 SQIVND (reference sequence). CDR3 length: 12 amino acids. The V end was cut by 9 bases, the J end by 8 bases, with 16 bases between. Written as DNA, the CDR3 is TGTGCCAGCGGATCAGTCTTATACGGCTACACCTTC. Amino acid sequence: CASGSVLYGYTF. Combining the CDR3 with reference TRBV19 and TRBJ1-2 gives the whole variable domain DGGITQSPKYLFRKEGQNVTLSCEQNLNHDAMYWYRQDPGQGLRLIYYSQIVNDFQKGDIAEGYSVSREKKESFPLTVTSAQKNPTAFYLCASGSVLYGYTFGSGTRLTVV.

Relative to its sample, this clonotype is medium-sized. The V call is TRBV19, the J call TRBJ2-7; D call uncertain. The CDR3 length is 13 residues. V was cut by 6 bases and J by 3 bases, with 12 bases left in between. Germline CDR1 is LNHDA and CDR2 is SQIVND (reference sequence). CDR3 nucleotides: TGTGCCAGTAGCCAGAGTTACAGCTACGAGCAGTACTTC. It is translated as CASSQSYSYEQYF.

This clonotype is termed large. The CDR3 spells CASSITPVGGADGYTF. CDR3 nucleotides: TGTGCCAGTAGTATAACCCCCGTAGGGGGGGCCGATGGCTACACCTTC. V and J are TRBV19 and TRBJ1-2, with D perhaps TRBD1 (6 bases). Germline V gives CDR1 LNHDA, CDR2 SQIVND (reference sequence). This CDR3 has 16 residues. Trimming took off 2 bases at V and 6 bases at J, with 19 bases between the two ends.

This clonotype is large within its sample. This chain's CDR3 is CSARGGGRGPQETQYF. The DNA for the CDR3 is TGCAGTGCTAGAGGCGGGGGGCGGGGTCCACAAGAGACCCAGTACTTC. The chain joins TRBV20-1 to TRBJ2-5, with 8 positions matching TRBD2. Looked up from germline, CDR1 is DFQATT and CDR2 is SNEGSKA (reference sequence). V was clipped by 1 base and J by 2 bases; unmatched bases: 9. This CDR3 is built from 16 residues.

This clonotype is classed as large. The V call is TRBV3-1, the J call TRBJ1-1, with D possibly TRBD1 on 5 matching bases. The CDR3 length is 13 residues. Between the trimmed V and J ends, which lost 4 bases and 3 bases, there was a span of 9 bases. Germline assignment: CDR1 LGHDT and CDR2 YNNKEL (reference sequence). CDR3 coding DNA: TGTGCCAGCAGCCGTCTACAGGACACTGAAGCTTTCTTT. Encoded protein: CASSRLQDTEAFF.

This clonotype was counted only a few times. The chain recombines TRBV19 with TRBJ2-7; the D call may be TRBD1 or TRBD2 (5 bases each). The CDR3 spans 15 residues. Germline V gene data show CDR1 as LNHDA and CDR2 as SQIVND (reference sequence). The ends were cut back, 10 bases at V and 0 bases at J, with 19 bases in the middle. CDR3 sequence reads: CATSRYGGPSYEQYF. The CDR3 bases are TGTGCCACCTCCAGGTATGGGGGACCCTCCTACGAGCAGTACTTC. Together with reference TRBV19 and TRBJ2-7, the CDR3 gives the full variable domain: DGGITQSPKYLFRKEGQNVTLSCEQNLNHDAMYWYRQDPGQGLRLIYYSQIVNDFQKGDIAEGYSVSREKKESFPLTVTSAQKNPTAFYLCATSRYGGPSYEQYFGPGTRLTVT.

Relative to its sample, this clonotype is large. The chain uses TRBV19 and TRBJ1-5; 10 bases map to TRBD1. CDR1 and CDR2 from the germline V gene are LNHDA and SQIVND (reference sequence). V lost 10 bases, J lost 3 bases, and 6 bases stayed unmatched. The length of the CDR3 is 14 residues. As DNA, the CDR3 is TGTGCCACACAGACAGGGGGCTTCAATCAGCCCCAGCATTTT. Translation: CATQTGGFNQPQHF.

By frequency in the sample, this clonotype is medium-sized. The chain recombines TRBV5-1 with TRBJ1-2; a possible D gene is TRBD1 (5 bases). The CDR3 has 13 amino acids. V was cut by 4 bases and J by 0 bases, with 7 bases left in between. Germline CDR1 is SGHRS and CDR2 is YFSETQ. CDR3 sequence reads: CASSVGANYGYTF. In DNA, the CDR3 is TGCGCCAGCAGCGTGGGGGCTAACTATGGCTACACCTTC.

This clonotype rates as medium-sized (0.01 to 0.1%). The rearrangement links TRBV19 to TRBJ2-5; D call uncertain. Germline V CDR1 and CDR2: LNHDA, SQIVND (reference sequence). The CDR3 length is 10 residues. The ends were cut back, 11 bases at V and 5 bases at J, with 9 bases in the middle. The DNA for the CDR3 is TGTGCCGCAACGCGGGAGACCCAGTACTTC. This translates into CAATRETQYF.

This clonotype is deemed large. The rearrangement links TRBV20-1 to TRBJ2-7; either TRBD1 or TRBD2 may fit D (6 bases each). Deletions cut 3 bases from V and 2 bases from J, with 11 bases between. The CDR3 loop spans 13 amino acids. Germline loops: CDR1 DFQATT, CDR2 SNEGSKA (reference sequence). The CDR3 protein is CSASGGLTYEQYF. CDR3 in DNA: TGCAGTGCTAGCGGGGGCCTTACCTACGAGCAGTACTTC.

This clonotype was detected a few times. A read error may be the cause here, since a much bigger clone is one base away. The chain recombines TRBV19 with TRBJ2-6; no clear D. The V end was cut by 1 base, the J end by 4 bases, with 11 bases between. CDR1 LNHDA and CDR2 SQIVND come from the germline V gene (reference sequence). This CDR3 comprises 16 residues. The CDR3 DNA reads as TGTGCCAGTAGTATAGCCCAGGCGCGGGGGGCCAACGTCCTGACTTTC. Translation gives CASSIAQARGANVLTF.

Judged by abundance, this clonotype is large. The rearrangement uses TRBV14 and TRBJ1-1; D is unresolved. Germline-derived CDR1 and CDR2 are SGHDN and FVKESK. Trimming shortened V by 1 base and J by 3 bases, and 6 bases separated the two germline ends. This CDR3 comprises 13 residues. The CDR3 DNA reads as TGTGCCAGCAGCCAAGGGTTGTACACTGAAGCTTTCTTT. Protein: CASSQGLYTEAFF.

This clonotype was seen only a few times. A read error may be the cause here, since a much bigger clone is one base away. J is TRBJ2-7 and V is TRBV10-3; D remains ambiguous. The length of the CDR3 is 11 residues. Trimming shortened V by 0 bases and J by 9 bases, and 6 bases separated the two germline ends. The germline gives CDR1 ENHRY, CDR2 SYGVKD. The CDR3 loop reads CAISESDGQYF. For the CDR3, the DNA is TGTGCCATCAGTGAGTCAGACGGGCAGTACTTC.

Within the sample, this clonotype is large (0.1 to 1%). J is TRBJ2-6 and V is TRBV25-1; D perhaps matches TRBD1 (6 bases). Per germline, CDR1 MGHDK and CDR2 SYGVNS. There are 13 residues in the CDR3. Trimming cost V 8 bases and J 1 base, with 6 bases left between them. CDR3 sequence: CASGQSGANVLTF. The CDR3 nucleotides are TGTGCCAGCGGACAGTCTGGGGCCAACGTCCTGACTTTC.

With respect to this clonotype: This may be a read error: a much more frequent sequence differs by one nucleotide. The J gene is TRBJ1-4, the V gene TRBV7-2; 7 bases fit TRBD1. The V gene's germline CDR1 is SGHTA and CDR2 FQGNSA. This CDR3 is 16 amino acids long. With 3 bases clipped from V and 6 bases from J, the junction kept 10 bases outside the gene matches. The CDR3 sequence: CASSFQPQGGDEKLFF. CDR3 in DNA: TGTGCCAGCAGCTTCCAACCTCAGGGGGGAGATGAAAAACTGTTTTTT.

This clonotype is large within its sample. The V gene is TRBV11-1, the J gene TRBJ2-1; 13 bases line up with TRBD2. Germline V gene data show CDR1 as SGHAT and CDR2 as FQDESV (reference sequence). The CDR3 is 15 amino acids. Trimming cost V 6 bases and J 7 bases; bases outside gene matches: 6. DNA of the CDR3: TGTGCCAGCAGGTTGCGGACTAGCGGGGGAAATGAGCAGTTCTTC. It yields the protein CASRLRTSGGNEQFF.

In its sample, this clonotype ranks as large (0.1 to 1%). The gene calls are TRBV2 and TRBJ2-3, with D possibly being TRBD1 or TRBD2 (5 bases each). CDR3 length: 14 amino acids. In germline, CDR1 is SNHLY, CDR2 FYNNEI. Trimming cost V 6 bases and J 2 bases, with 12 bases left between them. The CDR3 region is CASREGPVTDTQYF. The CDR3 DNA is TGTGCCAGCAGAGAGGGACCGGTCACAGATACGCAGTATTTT.

The count of this clonotype is one. The junction and the germline gene differ at one end; a read error may be behind it. The V and J genes are TRBV7-9 and TRBJ2-1; perhaps TRBD2 as D (5 bases). The CDR3 sequence is 14 residues long. The V gene's germline CDR1 is SEHNR and CDR2 FQNEAQ (reference sequence). CDR3 DNA: TGTGCCAGCAGCCGGGGAGAAGGGTCCAATGAGCAGTTCTTT. Translating it yields CASSRGEGSNEQFF.

The chain has TRBV19 and TRBJ2-1; 7 nucleotides line up with TRBD2. V dropped 6 bases and J dropped 0; count of bases not matched to a gene: 5. Germline V gives CDR1 LNHDA, CDR2 SQIVND (reference sequence). The CDR3 is 15 amino acids. The CDR3 is CASSSSGHSYNEQFF. As DNA, the CDR3 is TGTGCCAGTAGCTCTAGCGGTCACTCCTACAATGAGCAGTTCTTC. Together with reference TRBV19 and TRBJ2-1, the CDR3 gives the full variable domain: DGGITQSPKYLFRKEGQNVTLSCEQNLNHDAMYWYRQDPGQGLRLIYYSQIVNDFQKGDIAEGYSVSREKKESFPLTVTSAQKNPTAFYLCASSSSGHSYNEQFFGPGTRLTVL.

In its sample, this clonotype is medium-sized. This sequence joins TRBV2 and TRBJ2-5, with 10 nucleotides matching TRBD2. Germline V gives CDR1 SNHLY, CDR2 FYNNEI. J was trimmed by 5 bases and V by 3 bases; bases with no gene match: 6. The CDR3 covers 15 residues. The CDR3 protein is CASSDSPSGGETQYF. Written as DNA, the CDR3 is TGTGCCAGCAGTGATTCGCCTAGCGGGGGTGAGACCCAGTACTTC.

This clonotype counts as medium-sized. V is TRBV14 and J is TRBJ2-1; D ambiguous. V dropped 1 base and J dropped 7 bases, with 2 bases sitting between them. In germline, CDR1 is SGHDN, CDR2 FVKESK. The CDR3 runs 11 residues. The CDR3 bases are TGTGCCAGCAGCCAAGGGAATGAGCAGTTCTTC. Its translation: CASSQGNEQFF.

This clonotype is labeled large (0.1 to 1%). This rearrangement joins TRBV19 to TRBJ1-1; D is unresolved. Germline V gene sequence: CDR1 LNHDA, CDR2 SQIVND (reference sequence). V was pared by 7 bases and J by 1 base, with 22 bases between. The CDR3 covers 17 residues. The CDR3 DNA is TGTGCCAGTACCCCACGGCGGGTGGGCCGGTGGAACACTGAAGCTTTCTTT. Translated, it gives CASTPRRVGRWNTEAFF.

By proportion, this clonotype is medium-sized. The V and J genes are TRBV29-1 and TRBJ2-3; D gene ambiguous. V dropped 8 bases and J dropped 4 bases, with 10 bases sitting between them. The CDR3 is made up of 11 amino acids. Germline-derived CDR1 and CDR2 are SQVTM and ANQGSEA. In DNA, the CDR3 is TGCAGCTTCCGACCGTCAGATACGCAGTATTTT. Protein product: CSFRPSDTQYF.

The chain carries TRBV23-1 and TRBJ2-7; D may correspond to TRBD1 or TRBD2 (6 bases each). TRBV23-1 is known as an ORF, though its function is uncertain. This CDR3 has 18 amino acids. V lost 0 bases to trimming and J lost 5 bases, with 23 bases between them. CDR3 coding DNA: TGCGCCAGCAGTCAATCATGGAGTAGGGGGGATAGGAGGGACGAGCAGTACTTC. It translates to CASSQSWSRGDRRDEQYF.

This clonotype qualifies as large (0.1 to 1%). The CDR3: CASRSPRGMNTEAFF. Written as DNA, the CDR3 is TGTGCCAGCAGATCTCCCCGGGGGATGAACACTGAAGCTTTCTTT. The V call is TRBV27, the J call TRBJ1-1; possibly TRBD1 for D (5 bases). Trimming took 6 bases from V and 0 from J, leaving 14 bases between them. The CDR3 runs 15 residues. Looked up from germline, CDR1 is MNHEY and CDR2 is SMNVEV (reference sequence).

Sample share makes this clonotype medium-sized. The chain recombines TRBV5-6 with TRBJ2-2; tentatively, D is TRBD1 (6 bases). V was clipped by 0 bases and J by 6 bases, with 9 bases between them. Germline V lookup: CDR1 SGHDT, CDR2 YYEEEE. The CDR3 loop spans 14 amino acids. CDR3 coding DNA: TGTGCCAGCAGCTTGGTTGCAGGGGCCGGGGAGCTGTTTTTT. Translating gives CASSLVAGAGELFF.

Judged by abundance, this clonotype is large. The DNA for the CDR3 is TGTGCCAGCAGCTATCAGGGACTAGCGAACAATGAGCAGTTCTTC. This gives the protein CASSYQGLANNEQFF. The J gene is TRBJ2-1, the V gene TRBV5-5, with 10 bases aligning to TRBD2. The CDR3 contains 15 residues. CDR1 is SGHKS, CDR2 YYEKEE, per germline (reference sequence). V was clipped by 3 bases and J by 5 bases; unmatched bases: 5.